A selection of T cell receptor beta chains follows, all from one sample in a study of Ad26.COV2.S vaccination and SARS-CoV-2 variants. Produced via immunoSEQ multiplex PCR; TCRdb's table is partial and in-frame only. Found here are about 280,000 clones, around 87% of them singletons; the top ten hold about 3.5%. The sample here was peripheral blood, taken in a trial of Ad26.COV2.S vaccine versus placebo. The origin of the receptors is a person aged 18-60 years who received the Ad26.COV2.S COVID-19 vaccine or a placebo. Both conserved end residues are part of each CDR3. Fields, in order: V gene, clone size, J gene, D gene, CDR3 protein, CDR3 DNA. D genes are given only for firm matches. Not every row has a clone size; where given, it reads once, few, many or a size class.

v_gene: TRBV7-9
abundance: few
j_gene: TRBJ2-3
d_gene: .
CDR3aa: CASRPPFRHPTDTQYF
CDR3nt: TGTGCCAGCAGGCCCCCCTTTCGTCACCCCACAGATACGCAGTATTTT

v_gene: TRBV5-8
abundance: .
j_gene: TRBJ2-5
d_gene: TRBD1
CDR3aa: CASGPDRETQYF
CDR3nt: TGTGCCAGCGGACCGGACAGGGAGACCCAGTACTTC

v_gene: TRBV5-6
abundance: .
j_gene: TRBJ1-2
d_gene: .
CDR3aa: CASSLRVWGGYTF
CDR3nt: TGTGCCAGCAGCTTGCGGGTGTGGGGGGGCTACACCTTC

v_gene: TRBV6-4
abundance: .
j_gene: TRBJ2-2
d_gene: TRBD2
CDR3aa: CASSLAGGTGELFF
CDR3nt: TGTGCCAGCAGTCTAGCGGGAGGAACCGGGGAGCTGTTTTTT

v_gene: TRBV3-1/TRBV3-2
abundance: .
j_gene: TRBJ1-1
d_gene: .
CDR3aa: CASSQAELSTEAFF
CDR3nt: TGTGCCAGCAGCCAAGCGGAACTGAGCACTGAAGCTTTCTTT

v_gene: TRBV4-1
abundance: .
j_gene: TRBJ1-1
d_gene: TRBD1
CDR3aa: CASSQGQGNTEAFF
CDR3nt: TGCGCCAGCAGCCAAGGACAGGGAAACACTGAAGCTTTCTTT

v_gene: TRBV6-2/TRBV6-3
abundance: .
j_gene: TRBJ2-4
d_gene: .
CDR3aa: CASSSPRTVAKNIQYF
CDR3nt: TGTGCCAGCAGTTCTCCCCGGACAGTAGCCAAAAACATTCAGTACTTC

v_gene: TRBV30
abundance: few
j_gene: TRBJ2-6
d_gene: .
CDR3aa: CAWSSGANVLTF
CDR3nt: TGTGCCTGGAGCTCTGGGGCCAACGTCCTGACTTTC

v_gene: TRBV20-1
abundance: .
j_gene: TRBJ2-1
d_gene: .
CDR3aa: CSAERTNEQFF
CDR3nt: TGCAGTGCAGAGCGGACCAATGAGCAGTTCTTC

v_gene: TRBV18
abundance: .
j_gene: TRBJ2-5
d_gene: .
CDR3aa: CASSPNSRNQETQYF
CDR3nt: TGTGCCAGCTCACCAAATAGCAGAAACCAAGAGACCCAGTACTTC

v_gene: TRBV19
abundance: .
j_gene: TRBJ1-1
d_gene: .
CDR3aa: CASNPQMNTEAFF
CDR3nt: TGTGCCAGTAATCCCCAGATGAACACTGAAGCTTTCTTT

v_gene: TRBV5-1
abundance: .
j_gene: TRBJ2-1
d_gene: TRBD2
CDR3aa: CASRPTGLAVNEQFF
CDR3nt: TGCGCCAGCAGGCCTACCGGACTAGCGGTCAATGAGCAGTTCTTC

v_gene: TRBV7-8
abundance: once
j_gene: TRBJ2-7
d_gene: TRBD1
CDR3aa: CASSSRDRGYEQYF
CDR3nt: TGTGCCAGCAGCTCCCGGGACAGGGGCTACGAGCAGTACTTC

v_gene: TRBV12-5
abundance: once
j_gene: TRBJ2-7
d_gene: TRBD2
CDR3aa: CASGLPLPGLAGLRSSYEQYF
CDR3nt: TGTGCTAGTGGTTTGCCGCTCCCGGGACTAGCGGGCCTTCGCAGCTCCTACGAGCAGTACTTC

v_gene: TRBV5-1
abundance: few
j_gene: TRBJ2-7
d_gene: .
CDR3aa: CASSLVGAPYEQYF
CDR3nt: TGCGCCAGCAGCTTGGTCGGGGCTCCCTACGAGCAGTACTTC

v_gene: TRBV7-9
abundance: .
j_gene: TRBJ2-3
d_gene: .
CDR3aa: CASSPRRGSADTQYF
CDR3nt: TGTGCCAGCAGCCCCAGAAGGGGTAGCGCAGATACGCAGTATTTT

v_gene: TRBV7-3
abundance: .
j_gene: TRBJ1-5
d_gene: .
CDR3aa: CASSLTPFNSSSNQPQHF
CDR3nt: TGTGCCAGCAGCTTAACCCCTTTTAACAGCTCGAGCAATCAGCCCCAGCATTTT

v_gene: TRBV10-3
abundance: .
j_gene: TRBJ1-4
d_gene: .
CDR3aa: CATSGLRGEKLFF
CDR3nt: TGTGCCACCTCCGGGCTTAGGGGGGAAAAACTGTTTTTT

v_gene: TRBV6-6
abundance: .
j_gene: TRBJ1-5
d_gene: TRBD1
CDR3aa: CASNRGQVNQPQHF
CDR3nt: TGTGCCAGCAATCGCGGACAGGTCAATCAGCCCCAGCATTTT

v_gene: TRBV15
abundance: .
j_gene: TRBJ1-1
d_gene: .
CDR3aa: CATSMIPFEAFF
CDR3nt: TGTGCCACCAGCATGATCCCGTTCGAAGCTTTCTTT

v_gene: TRBV14
abundance: .
j_gene: TRBJ2-7
d_gene: .
CDR3aa: CASSPTRNLYEQYF
CDR3nt: TGTGCCAGCAGCCCTACCAGGAACCTCTACGAGCAGTACTTC

v_gene: TRBV2
abundance: once
j_gene: TRBJ1-2
d_gene: .
CDR3aa: CASSGWRDYGYTF
CDR3nt: TGTGCCAGCAGTGGCTGGAGAGACTATGGCTACACCTTC

v_gene: TRBV12-2
abundance: .
j_gene: TRBJ2-1
d_gene: .
CDR3aa: CASRILFRLLGVDEQFF
CDR3nt: TGTGCAAGTCGCATACTATTTAGACTCCTCGGGGTCGATGAGCAGTTCTTC

v_gene: TRBV12-3/TRBV12-4
abundance: few
j_gene: TRBJ1-2
d_gene: .
CDR3aa: CASSSRTDYGYTF
CDR3nt: TGTGCCAGCAGTTCGAGGACCGATTATGGCTACACCTTC

v_gene: TRBV2
abundance: .
j_gene: TRBJ1-5
d_gene: .
CDR3aa: CASVRDFGQPQHF
CDR3nt: TGTGCCAGCGTCAGGGACTTCGGTCAGCCCCAGCATTTT

v_gene: TRBV29-1
abundance: .
j_gene: TRBJ2-2
d_gene: TRBD1
CDR3aa: CSVASDRLANTGELFF
CDR3nt: TGCAGCGTTGCGTCGGACAGGCTGGCGAACACCGGGGAGCTGTTTTTT

v_gene: TRBV6-6
abundance: few
j_gene: TRBJ1-1
d_gene: TRBD1
CDR3aa: CASRPTQGVPEAFF
CDR3nt: TGTGCCAGCAGGCCCACTCAGGGGGTCCCTGAAGCTTTCTTT

v_gene: TRBV10-3
abundance: .
j_gene: TRBJ2-5
d_gene: TRBD1
CDR3aa: CAIRDRVEETQYF
CDR3nt: TGTGCCATCAGGGACAGGGTAGAGGAGACCCAGTACTTC

v_gene: TRBV4-1
abundance: few
j_gene: TRBJ1-2
d_gene: TRBD1
CDR3aa: CASSQTGQGAGGYTF
CDR3nt: TGCGCCAGCAGCCAGACGGGACAGGGCGCGGGGGGCTACACCTTC

v_gene: TRBV7-9
abundance: .
j_gene: TRBJ1-1
d_gene: .
CDR3aa: CASSYSPSTEAFF
CDR3nt: TGTGCCAGCAGCTATTCCCCGAGCACTGAAGCTTTCTTT

v_gene: TRBV5-4
abundance: .
j_gene: TRBJ2-1
d_gene: .
CDR3aa: CASSYTDNEQFF
CDR3nt: TGTGCCAGCAGCTACACAGACAATGAGCAGTTCTTC

v_gene: TRBV15
abundance: .
j_gene: TRBJ2-3
d_gene: .
CDR3aa: CATSLQSSSTDTQYF
CDR3nt: TGTGCCACCTCGTTACAGAGTTCTAGCACAGATACGCAGTATTTT

v_gene: TRBV30
abundance: .
j_gene: TRBJ2-6
d_gene: .
CDR3aa: CAWRHGRVASGANVLTF
CDR3nt: TGTGCCTGGAGACACGGTAGGGTAGCCTCTGGGGCCAACGTCCTGACTTTC

v_gene: TRBV7-9
abundance: few
j_gene: TRBJ1-5
d_gene: .
CDR3aa: CASSLAGRDNQPQHF
CDR3nt: TGTGCCAGCAGCTTAGCAGGGAGGGACAATCAGCCCCAGCATTTT

v_gene: TRBV2
abundance: once
j_gene: TRBJ1-2
d_gene: .
CDR3aa: CASSVRGNGYTF
CDR3nt: TGTGCCAGCAGTGTCAGGGGTAATGGCTACACCTTC

v_gene: TRBV7-8
abundance: .
j_gene: TRBJ1-5
d_gene: TRBD1
CDR3aa: CASSLEATGGAVRGQPQHF
CDR3nt: TGTGCCAGCAGCTTAGAGGCGACAGGGGGCGCGGTCAGAGGTCAGCCCCAGCATTTT

v_gene: TRBV20-1
abundance: .
j_gene: TRBJ2-7
d_gene: .
CDR3aa: CSASLGVEQYF
CDR3nt: TGCAGTGCTAGTTTGGGGGTCGAGCAGTACTTC

v_gene: TRBV7-2
abundance: .
j_gene: TRBJ2-7
d_gene: .
CDR3aa: CASSFRTETYEQYF
CDR3nt: TGTGCCAGCAGCTTCCGGACGGAGACCTACGAGCAGTACTTC

v_gene: TRBV5-1
abundance: .
j_gene: TRBJ1-6
d_gene: TRBD1
CDR3aa: CASSWRGPGQVNSPLHF
CDR3nt: TGCGCCAGCAGCTGGAGAGGACCGGGACAGGTTAATTCACCCCTCCACTTT

v_gene: TRBV7-2
abundance: .
j_gene: TRBJ1-2
d_gene: TRBD1
CDR3aa: CASSPRAGTGGDRGGYTF
CDR3nt: TGTGCCAGCAGCCCCAGGGCCGGGACAGGGGGTGACCGGGGAGGCTACACCTTC

v_gene: TRBV7-6
abundance: .
j_gene: TRBJ2-3
d_gene: TRBD2
CDR3aa: CASSFNREVTDTQYF
CDR3nt: TGTGCCAGCAGCTTTAACCGGGAGGTAACAGATACGCAGTATTTT

v_gene: TRBV30
abundance: .
j_gene: TRBJ1-1
d_gene: TRBD1
CDR3aa: CAWGTGTPEAFF
CDR3nt: TGTGCCTGGGGGACAGGGACCCCTGAAGCTTTCTTT

v_gene: TRBV4-1
abundance: .
j_gene: TRBJ1-3
d_gene: .
CDR3aa: CASSQDYYRVSTIYF
CDR3nt: TGCGCCAGCAGCCAAGATTATTACAGGGTGAGCACCATATATTTT

v_gene: TRBV3-1/TRBV3-2
abundance: once
j_gene: TRBJ2-5
d_gene: TRBD2
CDR3aa: CASLLAGGPQETQYF
CDR3nt: TGTGCCAGCCTTCTAGCGGGGGGACCTCAAGAGACCCAGTACTTC

v_gene: TRBV28
abundance: .
j_gene: TRBJ1-3
d_gene: .
CDR3aa: CASSFPGNTIYF
CDR3nt: TGTGCCAGCAGTTTCCCCGGAAACACCATATATTTT

v_gene: TRBV7-8
abundance: .
j_gene: TRBJ1-3
d_gene: .
CDR3aa: CASSLEAAGGNTIYF
CDR3nt: TGTGCCAGCAGCTTAGAGGCGGCAGGTGGAAACACCATATATTTT

v_gene: TRBV5-5
abundance: .
j_gene: TRBJ2-5
d_gene: TRBD2
CDR3aa: CASSLLAGGRETQYF
CDR3nt: TGTGCCAGCAGCTTACTAGCGGGGGGGCGAGAGACCCAGTACTTC

v_gene: TRBV11-2
abundance: .
j_gene: TRBJ2-5
d_gene: .
CDR3aa: CASSWEKSGETQYF
CDR3nt: TGTGCCAGCAGCTGGGAAAAATCGGGGGAGACCCAGTACTTC